This note documents a single T cell receptor (beta chain) sequence. The sample comes from a study of blood T cell repertoires in COVID-19. At the level of the study: The origin of the acute and convalescent COVID-19 samples was the United States, Italy and Spain.

Profiling relied on immunoSEQ multiplex PCR, and the TCRdb table lists in-frame clones only, not all of them. The sample lists 140,000 to 150,000 clones, roughly 84% seen once, with roughly a tenth in the top ten. There are 15 residues in the CDR3. The germline V gene encodes CDR1 MDHEN and CDR2 SYDVKM. V shed 6 bases and J shed 0 bases, with 12 bases lying between them. The chain joins TRBV28 to TRBJ1-3; D uncertain. The specimen sequenced was peripheral blood. The receptor's source is a man aged 55-75 years with active or convalescent COVID-19. The CDR3: CASSRKALSGNTIYF. For the CDR3, the DNA is TGTGCCAGCAGCCGAAAAGCCCTCTCTGGAAACACCATATATTTT.